This TCR beta chain originates from a study of T cell responses to AZD1222 COVID-19 vaccine. Across the whole study: Second doses that came at about 4 or about 12 weeks were put together.

Only in-frame clones appear in the TCRdb table, and some are missing; sequencing was by immunoSEQ multiplex PCR. The sample yields roughly 130,000 clones, around 91% seen once. Overall study findings and caveats: Spike-specific TCR breadth and depth were elevated following two AZD1222 doses.

The CDR3 contains 13 residues. The ends were cut back, 11 bases at V and 2 bases at J, with 16 bases in the middle. The germline V gene has CDR1 MDHEN and CDR2 SYDVKM. As for this clone: Its antigen is currently unknown.

The specimen was peripheral blood, collected on day 0 of AZD1222 vaccination. The chain links TRBV28 to TRBJ2-7; D may match TRBD1 or TRBD2 (5 bases each). This receptor was taken from an adult in good health. CDR3 nucleotides: TGTGCCGTCCTAGGGGACGTAACCTACGAGCAGTACTTC. Translated: CAVLGDVTYEQYF.